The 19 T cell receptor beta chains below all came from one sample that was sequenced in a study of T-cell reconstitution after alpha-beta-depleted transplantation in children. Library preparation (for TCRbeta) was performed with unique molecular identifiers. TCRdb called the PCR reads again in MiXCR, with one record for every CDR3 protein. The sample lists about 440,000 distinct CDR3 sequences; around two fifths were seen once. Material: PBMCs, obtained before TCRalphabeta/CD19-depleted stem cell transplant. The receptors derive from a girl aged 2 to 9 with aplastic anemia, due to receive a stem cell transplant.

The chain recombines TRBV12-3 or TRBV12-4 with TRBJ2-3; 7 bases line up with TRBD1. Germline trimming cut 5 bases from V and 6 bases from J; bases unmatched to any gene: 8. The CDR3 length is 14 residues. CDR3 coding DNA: TGTGCCAGCAGTGCCCCACTCAGGGGGGATACGCAGTATTTT. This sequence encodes CASSAPLRGDTQYF.

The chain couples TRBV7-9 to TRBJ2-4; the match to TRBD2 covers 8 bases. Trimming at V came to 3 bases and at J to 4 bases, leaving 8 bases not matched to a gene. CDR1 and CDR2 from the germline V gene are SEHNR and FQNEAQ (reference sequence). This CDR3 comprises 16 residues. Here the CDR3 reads CASSFLRGGPKNIQYF. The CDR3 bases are TGTGCCAGCAGCTTTTTACGCGGGGGGCCAAAAAACATTCAGTACTTC.

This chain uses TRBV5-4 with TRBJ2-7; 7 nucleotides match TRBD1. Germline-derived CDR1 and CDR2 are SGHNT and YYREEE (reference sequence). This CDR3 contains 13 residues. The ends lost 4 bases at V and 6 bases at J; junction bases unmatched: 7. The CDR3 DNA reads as TGTGCCAGCAGCGTCGACAGGGTTTCCGAGCAGTACTTC. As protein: CASSVDRVSEQYF. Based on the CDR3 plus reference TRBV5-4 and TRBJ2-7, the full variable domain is ETGVTQSPTHLIKTRGQQVTLRCSSQSGHNTVSWYQQALGQGPQFIFQYYREEENGRGNFPPRFSGLQFPNYSSELNVNALELDDSALYLCASSVDRVSEQYFGPGTRLTVT.

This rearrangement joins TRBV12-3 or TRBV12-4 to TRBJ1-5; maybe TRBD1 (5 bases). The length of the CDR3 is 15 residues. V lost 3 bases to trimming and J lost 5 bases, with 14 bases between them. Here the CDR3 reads CASSLGRLKDQPQHF. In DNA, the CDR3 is TGTGCCAGCAGTTTGGGACGGTTGAAAGATCAGCCCCAGCATTTT.

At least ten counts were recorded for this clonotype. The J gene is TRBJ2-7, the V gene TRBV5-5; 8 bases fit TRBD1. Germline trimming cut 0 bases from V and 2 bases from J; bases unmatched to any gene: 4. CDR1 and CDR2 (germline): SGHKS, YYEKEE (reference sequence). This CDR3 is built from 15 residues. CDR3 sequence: CASSLEAGGPYEQYF. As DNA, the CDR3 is TGTGCCAGCAGCTTGGAGGCAGGGGGCCCCTACGAGCAGTACTTC.

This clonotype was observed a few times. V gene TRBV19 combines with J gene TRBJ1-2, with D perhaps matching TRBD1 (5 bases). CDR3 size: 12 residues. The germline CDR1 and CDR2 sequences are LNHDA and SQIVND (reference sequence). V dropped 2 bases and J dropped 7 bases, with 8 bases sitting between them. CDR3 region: CASSIQGSGYTF. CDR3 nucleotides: TGTGCCAGTAGTATACAGGGCTCTGGCTACACCTTC.

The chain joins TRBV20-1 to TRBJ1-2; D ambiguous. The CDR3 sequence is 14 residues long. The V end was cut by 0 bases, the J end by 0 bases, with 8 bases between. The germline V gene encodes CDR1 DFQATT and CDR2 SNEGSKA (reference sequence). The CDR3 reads CSARDGASNYGYTF. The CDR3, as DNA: TGCAGTGCTAGAGATGGCGCGTCTAACTATGGCTACACCTTC.

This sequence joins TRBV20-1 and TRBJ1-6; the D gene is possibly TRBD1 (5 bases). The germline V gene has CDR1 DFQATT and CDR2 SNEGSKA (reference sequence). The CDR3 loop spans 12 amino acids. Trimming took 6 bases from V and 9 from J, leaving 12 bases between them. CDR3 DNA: TGCAGTGCCGGGGGAAGGGGTTCACCCCTCCACTTT. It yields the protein CSAGGRGSPLHF.

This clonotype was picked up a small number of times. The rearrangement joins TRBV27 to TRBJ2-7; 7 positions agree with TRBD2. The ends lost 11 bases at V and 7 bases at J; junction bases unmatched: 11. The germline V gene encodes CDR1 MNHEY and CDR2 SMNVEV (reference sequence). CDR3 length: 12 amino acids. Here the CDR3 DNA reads TGTGCCTCCTTCAGCGGGACTCAAGAGCAGTACTTC. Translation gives CASFSGTQEQYF.

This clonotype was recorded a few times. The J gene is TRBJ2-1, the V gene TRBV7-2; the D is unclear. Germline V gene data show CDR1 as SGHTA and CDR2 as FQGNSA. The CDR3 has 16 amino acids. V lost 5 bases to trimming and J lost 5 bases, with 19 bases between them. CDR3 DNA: TGTGCCAGCAGCCCTTCCGTAGGCGGTGGGCACAATGAGCAGTTCTTC. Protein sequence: CASSPSVGGGHNEQFF.

The CDR3 nucleotides are TGTGCCAGTAGTAAGGGAGCTGAGCAGTTCTTC. Its translation: CASSKGAEQFF. J is TRBJ2-1 and V is TRBV5-6, with a possible D match to TRBD2 (5 bases). Germline V CDR1 and CDR2: SGHDT, YYEEEE. Trimming removed 8 bases at V and 9 bases at J, with 12 bases between. The CDR3 covers 11 residues.

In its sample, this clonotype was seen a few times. The CDR3 DNA reads as TGCGCCAGCAGCTTGATCCAGGGTGGATACTACAATGAGCAGTTCTTC. Encoded protein: CASSLIQGGYYNEQFF. This chain connects TRBV5-1 to TRBJ2-1; D is possibly TRBD1 (5 bases). Trimming pared 1 base from V and 3 bases from J, leaving 14 bases between. CDR3 length equals 16 residues. The germline V gene has CDR1 SGHRS and CDR2 YFSETQ. The variable domain in full, completed from reference TRBV5-1 and TRBJ2-1, reads KAGVTQTPRYLIKTRGQQVTLSCSPISGHRSVSWYQQTPGQGLQFLFEYFSETQRNKGNFPGRFSGRQFSNSRSEMNVSTLELGDSALYLCASSLIQGGYYNEQFFGPGTRLTVL.

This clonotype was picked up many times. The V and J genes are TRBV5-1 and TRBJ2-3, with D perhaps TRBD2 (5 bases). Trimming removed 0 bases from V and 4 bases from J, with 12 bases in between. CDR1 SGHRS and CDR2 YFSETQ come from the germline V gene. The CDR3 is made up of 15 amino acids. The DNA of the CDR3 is TGCGCCAGCAGCTTGGTCGGGGTACCGGCAGATACGCAGTATTTT. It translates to CASSLVGVPADTQYF.

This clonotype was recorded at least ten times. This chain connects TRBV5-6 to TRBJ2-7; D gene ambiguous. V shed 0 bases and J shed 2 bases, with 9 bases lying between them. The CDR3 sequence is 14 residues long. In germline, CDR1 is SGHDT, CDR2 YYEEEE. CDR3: CASSLESPPYEQYF. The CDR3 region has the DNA TGTGCCAGCAGCTTGGAGTCTCCCCCCTACGAGCAGTACTTC. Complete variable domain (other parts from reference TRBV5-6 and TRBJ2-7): DAGVTQSPTHLIKTRGQQVTLRCSPKSGHDTVSWYQQALGQGPQFIFQYYEEEERQRGNFPDRFSGHQFPNYSSELNVNALLLGDSALYLCASSLESPPYEQYFGPGTRLTVT.

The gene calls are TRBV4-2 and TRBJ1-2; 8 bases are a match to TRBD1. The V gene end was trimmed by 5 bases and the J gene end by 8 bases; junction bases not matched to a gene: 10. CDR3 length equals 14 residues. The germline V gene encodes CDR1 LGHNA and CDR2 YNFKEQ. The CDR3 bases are TGTGCCAGCAGCGAGGACAGGGTCCCATCAGGCTACACCTTC. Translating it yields CASSEDRVPSGYTF.

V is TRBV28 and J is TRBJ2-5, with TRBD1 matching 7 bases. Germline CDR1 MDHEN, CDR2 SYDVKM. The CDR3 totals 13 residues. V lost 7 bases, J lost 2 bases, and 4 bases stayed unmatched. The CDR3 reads CASNEQGQETQYF. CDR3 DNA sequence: TGTGCCAGCAACGAACAGGGGCAAGAGACCCAGTACTTC.

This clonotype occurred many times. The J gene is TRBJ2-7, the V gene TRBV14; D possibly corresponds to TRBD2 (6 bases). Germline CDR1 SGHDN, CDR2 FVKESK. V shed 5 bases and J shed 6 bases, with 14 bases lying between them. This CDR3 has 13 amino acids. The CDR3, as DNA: TGTGCCAGCAGCTCGACCTTGGGGGGCGAGCAGTACTTC. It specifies CASSSTLGGEQYF.

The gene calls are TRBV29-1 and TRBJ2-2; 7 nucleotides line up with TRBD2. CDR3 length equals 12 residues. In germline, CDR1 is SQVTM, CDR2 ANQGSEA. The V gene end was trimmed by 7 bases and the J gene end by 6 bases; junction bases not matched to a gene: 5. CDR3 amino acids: CSGRGGPGELFF. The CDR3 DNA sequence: TGCAGCGGACGCGGGGGACCCGGGGAGCTGTTTTTT.

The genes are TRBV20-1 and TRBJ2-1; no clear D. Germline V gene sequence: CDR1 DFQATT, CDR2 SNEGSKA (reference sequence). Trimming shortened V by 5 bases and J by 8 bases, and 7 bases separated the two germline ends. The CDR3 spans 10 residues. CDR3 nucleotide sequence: TGCAGTGCTGCGTTATATGAGCAGTTCTTC. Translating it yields CSAALYEQFF.